This T cell receptor beta chain originates from a study of Graves' ophthalmopathy and Graves' hyperthyroidism (dated by TCRdb to the late 2010s). Background on the whole study: Peripheral blood was collected at initial diagnosis, prior to any treatment. An independent validation cohort comprised about 20 hyperthyroidism patients and 15 to 17 patients who later progressed from hyperthyroidism to ophthalmopathy. In total, 135 blood samples were TCR-sequenced: fewer than 50 ophthalmopathy, around 75 hyperthyroidism and about 17 hyperthyroidism-to-ophthalmopathy patients. Following sample collection, hyperthyroidism patients were given methimazole at a starting dose of 30 mg daily, and ophthalmopathy patients were given high-dose intravenous methylprednisolone. To explore V-J signatures that distinguish ophthalmopathy from hyperthyroidism, a discovery set of roughly 98 patients was enrolled, made up of more than 40 with ophthalmopathy and some 60 with stable hyperthyroidism. TCR beta repertoire signatures were used to distinguish Graves' ophthalmopathy from Graves' hyperthyroidism and to predict progression to ophthalmopathy. T-cell repertoires of thyroid tissue and blood were compared in several hyperthyroidism patients. Here is what the overall study found, with its caveats: Ophthalmopathy was separated from stable hyperthyroidism by the 13-signature model with around 88% sensitivity and 81.08% specificity in cross-validation and with 80%/75% in the test set. No statistical method was used to predetermine the sample size, and group allocation was not hidden from the investigators. Most expanded thyroid clonotypes with a frequency above 0.001 also appeared in blood, which suggests that blood repertoires may reflect the immune response in the thyroid. In validation, the model predicted ophthalmopathy progression with 55% to 71% sensitivity and approximately 75% specificity; some 13 predicted patients were CT-confirmed with GO in a median of about 7.1 months.

Ophthalmopathy patients were characterized by moderately to severely active disease, a Clinical Activity Score of at least 3, a NOSPECS grade of at least 4, and a disease duration under 3 months. Patients with other autoimmune diseases, uncontrolled infections, pregnancy or lactation were excluded. Diagnosis was based on clinical symptoms, serum thyroxine, TRAb, thyroid ultrasound and orbital computed tomography. PBMCs were isolated from about 9 ml of fresh peripheral blood by Ficoll-Paque density gradient centrifugation. Total RNA was extracted with Trizol reagent and quality-checked on an Agilent 2100 Bioanalyzer. This clonotype was counted ten times or more. No antigen is known for it. There are no base qualities to consult, and no much larger clone falls within one base. For repertoire sequencing, TCR beta CDR3 regions were amplified from RNA transcripts. HTBI primers and the Qiagen OneStep RT-PCR kit were used in a first-round RT-PCR, which was followed by a second-round multiplex PCR, size selection and purification. Libraries were sequenced paired-end with 100 bp reads on an Illumina HiSeq2000. In the paper's pipeline: SOAPnuke was used to process the reads, throwing out any read that had adapters, had uncalled bases, had a mean Phred below 15, or lacked an exact constant-primer or identifier match. COPE v1.2.5 was used to merge high-quality paired reads. Each unique nucleotide sequence was treated as a clonotype, and MiTCR v1.1 was used to align the clonotypes to the IMGT TRB V, D and J references. Analysis was restricted to V-J combinations with a frequency above 0.0001, which covered 98% to 99.2% of repertoires. A TCR clonal expansion and chaos score per V-J combination was defined as the ratio of F50 clonal expansion to chaos observed in the TCRdist matrix. Welch's t-statistics and random forest were used to narrow the features down to roughly twelve V-J combinations, which were then fed into a naive Bayes classifier. The similarity between thyroid and blood repertoires was quantified using the Morisita-Horn index. TCRdb passed the public sequencing reads through fastp at Q25 and MiXCR, retaining productive beta sequences. Identical CDR3 protein sequences are pooled into one entry, listed with their most common genes and DNA. The V and J calls, along with clone size, are taken from TCRdb and not from the paper's own processing. Within this sample are around 600,000 distinct CDR3 sequences, with about two fifths of them counted one time only. The ten largest account for over 2.5% of the sample.

This clonotype was obtained from an adult man with Graves' ophthalmopathy. Specimen: peripheral blood.

The sequenced DNA is TGTGCCAGCAGCTTAGTGGAACTAGCGCGCGAGACCCAGTACTTC. It is translated as CASSLVELARETQYF. Recombination linked TRBV7-9 to TRBJ2-5; 7 bases in between match TRBD2. The cysteine opens and the phenylalanine closes a CDR3 of 15 amino acids. This entry keeps only the CDR3 DNA: 45 bases, framed from base 1. As encoded in the germline V gene (reference sequence), CDR1 is SEHNR while CDR2 is FQNEAQ. After removal of 1 base from V and 5 bases from J, the junction retains 7 bases not matched to a gene. Reference TRBV7-9 and TRBJ2-5 genes cover what lies past the CDR3, so the full variable domain is DTGVSQNPRHKITKRGQNVTFRCDPISEHNRLYWYRQTLGQGPEFLTYFQNEAQLEKSRLLSDRFSAERPKGSFSTLEIQRTEQGDSAMYLCASSLVELARETQYFGPGTRLLVL.